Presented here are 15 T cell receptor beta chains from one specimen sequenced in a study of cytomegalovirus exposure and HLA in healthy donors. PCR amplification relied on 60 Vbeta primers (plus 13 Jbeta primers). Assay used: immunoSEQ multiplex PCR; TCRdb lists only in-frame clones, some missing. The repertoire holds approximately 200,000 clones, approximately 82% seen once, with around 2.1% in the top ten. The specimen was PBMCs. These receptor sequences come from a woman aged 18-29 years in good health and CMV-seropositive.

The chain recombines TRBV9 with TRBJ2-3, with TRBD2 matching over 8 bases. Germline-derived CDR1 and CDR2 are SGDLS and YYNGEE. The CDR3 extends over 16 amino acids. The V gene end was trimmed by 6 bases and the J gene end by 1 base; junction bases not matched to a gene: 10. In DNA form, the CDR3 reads TGTGCCAGCACCTCCGTAGCGGGGAGGGGCACAGATACGCAGTATTTT. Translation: CASTSVAGRGTDTQYF.

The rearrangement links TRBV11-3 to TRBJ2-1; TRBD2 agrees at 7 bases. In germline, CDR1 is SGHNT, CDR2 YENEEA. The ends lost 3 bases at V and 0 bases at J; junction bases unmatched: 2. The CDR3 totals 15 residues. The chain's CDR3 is CASSLGGSSYNEQFF. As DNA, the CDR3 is TGTGCCAGCAGCTTGGGGGGGAGCTCCTACAATGAGCAGTTCTTC. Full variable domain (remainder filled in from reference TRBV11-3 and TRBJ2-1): EAGVVQSPRYKIIEKKQPVAFWCNPISGHNTLYWYLQNLGQGPELLIRYENEEAVDDSQLPKDRFSAERLKGVDSTLKIQPAELGDSAVYLCASSLGGSSYNEQFFGPGTRLTVL.

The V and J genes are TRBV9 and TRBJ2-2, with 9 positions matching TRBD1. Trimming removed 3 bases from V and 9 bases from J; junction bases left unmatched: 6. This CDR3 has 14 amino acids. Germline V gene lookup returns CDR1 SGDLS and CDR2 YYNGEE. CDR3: CASSATGGVRELFF. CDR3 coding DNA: TGTGCCAGCAGCGCGACAGGGGGTGTACGGGAGCTGTTTTTT.

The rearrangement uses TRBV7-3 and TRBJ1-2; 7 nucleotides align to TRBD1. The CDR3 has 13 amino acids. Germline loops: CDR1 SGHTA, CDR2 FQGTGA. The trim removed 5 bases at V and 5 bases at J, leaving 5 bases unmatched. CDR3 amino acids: CASSQAGGYGYTF. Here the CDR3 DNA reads TGTGCCAGCAGCCAGGCAGGGGGGTATGGCTACACCTTC. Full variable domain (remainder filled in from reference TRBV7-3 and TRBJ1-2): GAGVSQTPSNKVTEKGKYVELRCDPISGHTALYWYRQSLGQGPEFLIYFQGTGAADDSGLPNDRFFAVRPEGSVSTLKIQRTERGDSAVYLCASSQAGGYGYTFGSGTRLTVV.

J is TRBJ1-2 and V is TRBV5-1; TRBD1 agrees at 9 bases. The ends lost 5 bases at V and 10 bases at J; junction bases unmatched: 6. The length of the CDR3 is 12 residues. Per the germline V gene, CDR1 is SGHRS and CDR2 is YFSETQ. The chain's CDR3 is CASRGQGNNYTF. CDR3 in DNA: TGCGCCAGCAGGGGACAGGGAAACAACTACACCTTC.

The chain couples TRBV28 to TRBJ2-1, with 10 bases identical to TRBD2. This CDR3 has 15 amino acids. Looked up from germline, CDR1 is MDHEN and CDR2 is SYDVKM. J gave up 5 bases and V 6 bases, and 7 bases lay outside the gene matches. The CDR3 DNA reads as TGTGCCAGCAGAGTTGGGCTAGCGGGGGACAATGAGCAGTTCTTC. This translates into CASRVGLAGDNEQFF.

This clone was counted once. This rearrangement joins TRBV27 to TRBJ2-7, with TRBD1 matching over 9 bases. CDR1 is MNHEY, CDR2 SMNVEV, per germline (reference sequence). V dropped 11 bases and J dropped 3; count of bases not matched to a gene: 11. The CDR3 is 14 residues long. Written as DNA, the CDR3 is TGTGCCCTTACGTTGGGGACAGGGAACTACGAGCAGTACGTC. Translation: CALTLGTGNYEQYV.

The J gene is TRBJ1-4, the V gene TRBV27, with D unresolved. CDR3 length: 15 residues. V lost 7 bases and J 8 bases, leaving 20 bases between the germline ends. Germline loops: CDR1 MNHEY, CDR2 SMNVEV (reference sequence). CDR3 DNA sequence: TGTGCCAGCAATCAATTCGGAGGGCGTGGCGAAAAACTGTTTTTT. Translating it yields CASNQFGGRGEKLFF.

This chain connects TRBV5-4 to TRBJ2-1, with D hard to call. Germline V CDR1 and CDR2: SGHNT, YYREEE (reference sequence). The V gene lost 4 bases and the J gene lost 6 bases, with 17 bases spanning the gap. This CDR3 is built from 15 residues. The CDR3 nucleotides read TGTGCCAGCAGCCCCGAGACTGCCCCCACCAATGAGCAGTTCTTC. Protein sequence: CASSPETAPTNEQFF.

CDR3 sequence: CASSPIGGRRPTNEKLFF. CDR3 nucleotides: TGTGCCAGCAGCCCAATTGGAGGACGGCGTCCAACTAATGAAAAACTGTTTTTT. The gene calls are TRBV4-2 and TRBJ1-4; no definite D call. V lost 4 bases and J 0 bases, leaving 18 bases between the germline ends. Looked up from germline, CDR1 is LGHNA and CDR2 is YNFKEQ. The CDR3 consists of 18 residues.

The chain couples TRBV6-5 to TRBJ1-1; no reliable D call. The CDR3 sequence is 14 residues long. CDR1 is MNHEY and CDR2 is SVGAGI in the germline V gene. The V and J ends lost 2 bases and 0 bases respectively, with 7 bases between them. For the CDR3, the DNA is TGTGCCAGCAGTTACGGGCAGGTGAACACTGAAGCTTTCTTT. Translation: CASSYGQVNTEAFF.

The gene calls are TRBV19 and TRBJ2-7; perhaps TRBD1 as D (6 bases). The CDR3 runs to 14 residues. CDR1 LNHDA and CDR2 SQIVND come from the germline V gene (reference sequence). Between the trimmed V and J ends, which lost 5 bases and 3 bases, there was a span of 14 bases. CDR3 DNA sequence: TGTGCCAGTAGTCTGATGACAGGTATCTACGAGCAGTACTTC. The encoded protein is CASSLMTGIYEQYF.

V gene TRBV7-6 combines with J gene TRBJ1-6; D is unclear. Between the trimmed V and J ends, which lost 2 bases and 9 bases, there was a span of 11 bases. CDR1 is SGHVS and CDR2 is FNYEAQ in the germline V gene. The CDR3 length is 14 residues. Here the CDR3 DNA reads TGTGCCAGCAGCTTATTGGAGGCAGGTTCACCCCTCCACTTT. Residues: CASSLLEAGSPLHF.

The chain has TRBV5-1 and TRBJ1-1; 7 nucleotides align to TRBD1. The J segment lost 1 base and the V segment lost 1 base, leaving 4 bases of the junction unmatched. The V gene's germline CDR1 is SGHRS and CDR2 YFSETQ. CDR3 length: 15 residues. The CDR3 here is CASSLWTGANTEAFF. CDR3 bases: TGCGCCAGCAGCTTGTGGACAGGAGCGAACACTGAAGCTTTCTTT.

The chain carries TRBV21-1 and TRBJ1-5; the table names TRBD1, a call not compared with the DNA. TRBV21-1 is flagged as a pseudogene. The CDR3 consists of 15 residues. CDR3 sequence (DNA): TGTGCCAGCAGCAAAACAGGCCCGGACAGCCCTCCCCAGCATTTT. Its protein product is CASSKTGPDSPPQHF.